Shown below are 15 T cell receptor beta chains from a single sample sequenced in a study of T cell changes during pregnancy in multiple sclerosis. TCRdb's table, derived via immunoSEQ multiplex PCR, lists solely in-frame clones and lacks some. The profile shows more than 50,000 clones, around nine tenths of them singletons. Specimen: peripheral blood, collected before pregnancy. The receptors shown here come from a female donor with multiple sclerosis, enrolled in a pregnancy study.

V usage is TRBV30 and J usage is TRBJ2-6; no reliable D call. The germline V gene encodes CDR1 GTSNPN and CDR2 SVGIG (reference sequence). CDR3 length: 16 residues. The germline V and J ends were trimmed by 3 bases and 0 bases, with 12 bases remaining between them. The CDR3 region has the DNA TGTGCCTGGAGGAGATCCCAAATCTCTGGGGCCAACGTCCTGACTTTC. It encodes CAWRRSQISGANVLTF.

This clone was counted only a few times. V usage is TRBV27 and J usage is TRBJ2-7; 8 bases are shared with TRBD2. CDR1 is MNHEY, CDR2 SMNVEV, per germline (reference sequence). With V trimmed by 8 bases and J by 4 bases, 4 bases remained unmatched. The CDR3 has 12 residues. The CDR3 bases are TGTGCCAGCGCGGGGGGACCATACGAGCAGTACTTC. Encoded protein: CASAGGPYEQYF.

As DNA, the CDR3 is TGTGCCAGCAGTCTTCTTTGGGGGGGGGCTTACAATGAGCAGTTCTTC. This encodes CASSLLWGGAYNEQFF. V usage is TRBV2 and J usage is TRBJ2-1, with D perhaps matching TRBD2 (7 bases). The V end was cut by 5 bases, the J end by 4 bases, with 18 bases between. The CDR3 sequence is 16 residues long. Germline-derived CDR1 and CDR2 are SNHLY and FYNNEI.

This chain joins TRBV6-5 and TRBJ1-3; no firm D call. V was trimmed by 6 bases and J by 0 bases, leaving 9 bases between them. The CDR3 has 14 residues. The germline gives CDR1 MNHEY, CDR2 SVGAGI. As DNA, the CDR3 is TGTGCCAGCAGCCAGACTTACTCTGGAAACACCATATATTTT. Protein product: CASSQTYSGNTIYF.

The chain employs TRBV29-1 and TRBJ2-2; 8 bases agree with TRBD2. Per germline, CDR1 SQVTM and CDR2 ANQGSEA. The CDR3 spans 16 residues. Trimming removed 2 bases from V and 0 bases from J; junction bases left unmatched: 5. The CDR3 coding sequence is TGCAGCGTTGAACGGGGGGGCTCCTCGAACACCGGGGAGCTGTTTTTT. It codes for CSVERGGSSNTGELFF.

The V and J genes are TRBV5-6 and TRBJ1-2, with D possibly being TRBD1 (6 bases). The CDR3 runs to 14 residues. Germline values: CDR1 SGHDT, CDR2 YYEEEE. Trimming took 0 bases from V and 0 from J, leaving 6 bases between them. CDR3 DNA sequence: TGTGCCAGCAGCTTGGGGACAGCTAACTATGGCTACACCTTC. Its translation: CASSLGTANYGYTF.

This clone was seen more than once but under ten times. The rearrangement joins TRBV19 to TRBJ1-5, with D possibly TRBD1 on 5 matching bases. Germline CDR1 reads LNHDA; CDR2 reads SQIVND (reference sequence). The ends were cut back, 7 bases at V and 4 bases at J, with 14 bases in the middle. CDR3 length: 14 amino acids. The CDR3 protein is CASTNGARNQPQHF. The CDR3 nucleotides are TGTGCCAGTACGAATGGGGCCCGGAATCAGCCCCAGCATTTT.

V gene TRBV5-1 combines with J gene TRBJ2-3, with 9 bases identical to TRBD1. Germline values: CDR1 SGHRS, CDR2 YFSETQ. Trimming cost V 0 bases and J 3 bases; bases outside gene matches: 5. This CDR3 is built from 16 residues. As DNA, the CDR3 is TGCGCCAGCAGCTTGGTGGGGACAGGGATGACAGATACGCAGTATTTT. Residues: CASSLVGTGMTDTQYF.

The chain has TRBV19 and TRBJ1-2; D is undetermined. CDR3 length equals 11 residues. Germline CDR1 is LNHDA and CDR2 is SQIVND (reference sequence). Trimming shortened V by 3 bases and J by 8 bases, and 7 bases separated the two germline ends. CDR3 in DNA: TGTGCCAGTAGTATCAACTGGGGCTACACCTTC. It encodes CASSINWGYTF.

The chain combines TRBV11-3 with TRBJ2-3, with D unclear. The germline CDR1 and CDR2 sequences are SGHNT and YENEEA. This CDR3 contains 11 residues. V lost 4 bases and J lost 3, with 2 bases in between. CDR3 DNA sequence: TGTGCCAGCAGCTCGACAGATACGCAGTATTTT. Residues: CASSSTDTQYF.

The rearrangement links TRBV9 to TRBJ2-3; D is unclear. V shed 0 bases and J shed 1 base, with 12 bases lying between them. The CDR3 runs 16 residues. Per the germline V gene, CDR1 is SGDLS and CDR2 is YYNGEE. CDR3 coding DNA: TGTGCCAGCAGCGTAGTGGGTAGCAGCGGCACAGATACGCAGTATTTT. Amino acids: CASSVVGSSGTDTQYF.

J is TRBJ2-3 and V is TRBV10-3, with 9 bases lining up with TRBD2. Looked up from germline, CDR1 is ENHRY and CDR2 is SYGVKD. V gave up 6 bases and J gave up 4 bases; unmatched junction bases: 11. The CDR3 spans 16 residues. The CDR3 is CAIRVGGASGADTQYF. In DNA, the CDR3 is TGTGCCATCAGAGTAGGCGGGGCTAGCGGGGCAGATACGCAGTATTTT.

This clone occurred once. This chain joins TRBV7-2 and TRBJ2-5, with D possibly being TRBD2 (6 bases). V dropped 2 bases and J dropped 3 bases, with 16 bases sitting between them. Germline CDR1 reads SGHTA; CDR2 reads FQGNSA. The CDR3 is made up of 16 amino acids. This CDR3 reads CASSLKRENKKETQYF. CDR3 coding DNA: TGTGCCAGCAGCTTAAAACGGGAGAACAAGAAAGAGACCCAGTACTTC.

V usage is TRBV7-9 and J usage is TRBJ1-3; 10 nucleotides match TRBD1. CDR1 and CDR2 (germline): SEHNR, FQNEAQ (reference sequence). This CDR3 has 16 amino acids. The junction had 5 bases not matched to a gene; V was cut back by 2 bases and J by 4 bases. In DNA form, the CDR3 reads TGTGCCAGCAGCTTACCTGGGACAGGGGAAGGAAACACCATATATTTT. The encoded protein is CASSLPGTGEGNTIYF.

The V call is TRBV11-2, the J call TRBJ1-2, with 9 bases matching TRBD1. The V gene's germline CDR1 is SGHAT and CDR2 FQNNGV. The CDR3 has 13 amino acids. The V gene end was trimmed by 5 bases and the J gene end by 8 bases; junction bases not matched to a gene: 6. CDR3 DNA: TGTGCCAGCAGCCAGGGGGACAGGGACGGCTACACCTTC. It is translated as CASSQGDRDGYTF.